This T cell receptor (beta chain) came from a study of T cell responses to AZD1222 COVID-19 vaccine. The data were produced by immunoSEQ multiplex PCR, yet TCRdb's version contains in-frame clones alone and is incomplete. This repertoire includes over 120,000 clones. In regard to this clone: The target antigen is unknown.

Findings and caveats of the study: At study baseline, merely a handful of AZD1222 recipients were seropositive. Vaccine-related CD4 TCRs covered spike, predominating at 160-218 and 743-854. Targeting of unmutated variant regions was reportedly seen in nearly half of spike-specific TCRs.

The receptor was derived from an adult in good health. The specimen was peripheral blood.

This CDR3 is CASSSILAGGMNEQFF. In DNA, the CDR3 is TGTGCCAGCAGCTCGATACTAGCGGGGGGCATGAATGAGCAGTTCTTC. The chain is built from TRBV7-3 and TRBJ2-1, with TRBD2 identical over 12 bases. The length of the CDR3 is 16 residues. The V gene's germline CDR1 is SGHTA and CDR2 FQGTGA. Losses at the gene ends were 4 bases for V and 7 bases for J; bases not matched to a gene: 8. The full variable domain, its missing parts supplied by reference TRBV7-3 and TRBJ2-1, is GAGVSQTPSNKVTEKGKYVELRCDPISGHTALYWYRQSLGQGPEFLIYFQGTGAADDSGLPNDRFFAVRPEGSVSTLKIQRTERGDSAVYLCASSSILAGGMNEQFFGPGTRLTVL.